The source of this TCR beta chain is a study of control samples from healthy donors and cancer patients. Trimming removed 0 bases from V and 5 bases from J; junction bases left unmatched: 2. The germline V gene has CDR1 SGHKS and CDR2 YYEKEE (reference sequence). This CDR3 region has 15 residues. Method: immunoSEQ multiplex PCR; TCRdb's copy keeps in-frame clones and lacks some. Counted here are around 82,000 clones, around nine tenths occurring once; the ten biggest clones make up 7.2%. V is TRBV5-5 and J is TRBJ1-6; TRBD1 matches at 7 bases. What was sequenced was blood. This sequence originates from a man in his forties or fifties in good health. Here the CDR3 reads CASSLVTGNNSPLHF. The CDR3 DNA follows: TGTGCCAGCAGCTTGGTGACAGGGAATAATTCACCCCTCCACTTT. Based on the CDR3 plus reference TRBV5-5 and TRBJ1-6, the full variable domain is DAGVTQSPTHLIKTRGQQVTLRCSPISGHKSVSWYQQVLGQGPQFIFQYYEKEERGRGNFPDRFSARQFPNYSSELNVNALLLGDSALYLCASSLVTGNNSPLHFGNGTRLTVT.